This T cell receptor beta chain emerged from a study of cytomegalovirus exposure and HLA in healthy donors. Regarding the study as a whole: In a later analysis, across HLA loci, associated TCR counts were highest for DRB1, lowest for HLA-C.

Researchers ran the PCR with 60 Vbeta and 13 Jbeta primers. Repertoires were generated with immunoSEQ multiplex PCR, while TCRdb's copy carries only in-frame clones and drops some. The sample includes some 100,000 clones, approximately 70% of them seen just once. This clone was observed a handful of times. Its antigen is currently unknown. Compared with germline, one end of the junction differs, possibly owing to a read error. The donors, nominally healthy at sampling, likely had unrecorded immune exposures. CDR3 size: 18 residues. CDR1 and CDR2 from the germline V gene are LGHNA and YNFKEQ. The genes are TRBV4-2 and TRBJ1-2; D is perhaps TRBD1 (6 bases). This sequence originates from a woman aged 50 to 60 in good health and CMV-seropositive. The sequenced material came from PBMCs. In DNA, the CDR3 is TGTGCCAGCAGCCAAGATTCGCAGGGGCTTTTTTCTAAGTATGGCTACACCTTC. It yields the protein CASSQDSQGLFSKYGYTF.